The T cell receptor beta chain described here comes from a study of early T cells in non-severe SARS-CoV-2 infection (dated by TCRdb to 2020 to 2022). For context, the study as a whole: Because TCR sequencing relied on bulk RNA taken from unsorted whole blood, pairing of alpha and beta chains was not possible.

This was a case-control study nested in a cohort of healthcare workers in London, UK, who had nasopharyngeal swab PCR tests and blood samples taken every week. Healthcare workers were recruited during the week of the UK lockdown, between 23 and 31 March 2020, and followed weekly for up to about 15 weeks. This clonotype has a handful of counts. Its antigen remains undetermined. Qualities for individual bases were not recorded, and no much larger clone is one base off. Results and caveats for the whole study, not just this receptor: VDJdb matching was skewed toward anti-spike CD8 responses and likely underestimated virus-specific expansions by missing private and CD4 specificities.

The library was obtained by 5' RACE. The listed sequencing device is NextSeq 500. In the TCR library protocol, unique molecular identifiers were attached to individual cDNA molecules to correct for PCR bias and sequencing error. Both TCR alpha and beta chains were sequenced, and tight co-correlation was observed between alpha and beta sequence abundances in each sample. On the study's bioinformatics: Decombinator V4 was used to annotate TCR sequences for V gene, J gene and CDR3. Expanded TCRs were defined as changing significantly between any two time points under a Poisson model with p below 0.0001. Abundances of TCRs were expressed as counts per million after normalisation to the total number of TCRs sequenced in each sample. TRAV1-2 paired with TRAJ12, TRAJ20 or TRAJ33 defined MAIT TCRs, while TRAV10 paired with TRAJ18 defined iNKT TCRs. VDJdb, accessed on 1 November 2021, was searched for TCRs annotated for CMV, EBV and SARS-CoV-2, and TCRs annotated for more than one antigen were excluded. The raw public reads went through TCRdb reprocessing: fastp at Q25, MiXCR clone calling, in-frame beta chains kept. Here each entry gathers all rows of one CDR3 protein and keeps the most common genes and DNA. For this entry, the V and J calls and clone size follow TCRdb and not the study's own pipeline. For this sample there are tens of thousands of distinct CDR3 sequences; about 12% appear just once. The ten largest clones capture 4.8% of the sample.

V loses 1 base at its end and J loses 2 bases; junction bases beyond the gene matches: 10. The cysteine opens and the phenylalanine closes a CDR3 of 18 amino acids. CDR3 DNA only is kept here, 54 bases in frame from base 1. CDR1 and CDR2 were assigned from the germline V gene as SGHRS and YFSETQ. The sample consisted of whole blood. The receptor's source is an adult who was a healthcare worker with PCR-confirmed SARS-CoV-2 infection or an uninfected control (not recorded which). The chain is made from TRBV5-1 and TRBJ2-3; 10 of the junction bases match TRBD2. The CDR3 loop reads CASSLSGTSVKPTDTQYF. DNA sequence: TGCGCCAGCAGCTTGTCCGGGACTAGCGTAAAGCCCACAGATACGCAGTATTTT.